This is a list of T cell receptor beta chains from one sample in a study of Ad26.COV2.S vaccination and SARS-CoV-2 variants. The protocol was immunoSEQ multiplex PCR, while the TCRdb copy is restricted to in-frame clones and leaves out a portion. The sample lists about 350,000 clones; 86% were seen once. The sequences come from peripheral blood, collected in a trial of Ad26.COV2.S vaccine versus placebo. All receptors derive from a person aged 18 to 65 who received the Ad26.COV2.S COVID-19 vaccine or a placebo. The CDR3 runs from the conserved cysteine through the conserved F or W. D genes are given only for firm matches. Size values are once, few and many counts, or a class for expanded clones, and some rows have none.

j_call clone_size v_call d_call cdr3_nt cdr3_aa
TRBJ1-2 NA TRBV5-5 NA TGTGCCAGCAGCTTGATGCAGGGGAACTATGGCTACACCTTC CASSLMQGNYGYTF
TRBJ1-2 NA TRBV3-1/TRBV3-2 TRBD1 TGTGCCAGCAGCCAGGGACAGGGGGCGAGTACCTTC CASSQGQGASTF
TRBJ2-2 NA TRBV9 NA TGTGCCAGCAGCCTGAGGTGGTCAGCGAACACCGGGGAGCTGTTTTTT CASSLRWSANTGELFF
TRBJ2-5 NA TRBV24-1 NA TGTGCCACCAGTGAGAAACAGGGTGGGAGAGTGGAGACCCAGTACTTC CATSEKQGGRVETQYF
TRBJ2-7 NA TRBV19 TRBD1 TGTGCCAGTAGTCCGGGACAGGGATTCCCCTACGAGCAGTACTTC CASSPGQGFPYEQYF
TRBJ2-2 NA TRBV4-3 NA TGCGCCAGCAGCCAAGATCTCCGGCAGCCCGGGGAGCTGTTTTTT CASSQDLRQPGELFF
TRBJ1-2 NA TRBV5-5 NA TGTGCCAGCAGCTTGGACAGGGATGGCTACACCTTC CASSLDRDGYTF
TRBJ2-3 NA TRBV7-7 TRBD2 TGTGCTAGCAGCCGTAGCGGGGGGATCACAGATACGCAGTATTTT CASSRSGGITDTQYF
TRBJ2-2 NA TRBV19 NA TGTGCCAGTAGTATAGCGGGGGCCCTCTTGAACACCGGGGAGCTGTTTTTT CASSIAGALLNTGELFF
TRBJ1-5 NA TRBV6-2/TRBV6-3 NA TGTGCCAGCAGTCCCACTGGGGGAGGGGGACGTCAGCCCCAGCATTTT CASSPTGGGGRQPQHF
TRBJ2-7 NA TRBV7-9 NA TGTGCCAGCAGCTTAAGGGGGTCTAGCGAGCAGTACTTC CASSLRGSSEQYF
TRBJ2-2 NA TRBV24-1 NA TGTGCCACCAGTGACCTACAGGGCACCGGGGAGCTGTTTTTT CATSDLQGTGELFF
TRBJ2-7 NA TRBV28 TRBD2 TGTGCCAGTGACACTAGCGGGGGGGCTCACGAGCAGTACTTC CASDTSGGAHEQYF
TRBJ2-2 NA TRBV10-3 NA TGTGCCATCAGCGGAACCGGGGAGCTGTTTTTT CAISGTGELFF
TRBJ2-1 NA TRBV6-2/TRBV6-3 NA TGTGCCAGCAGTTACTGGAGGGGGGTTGGTGAGCAGTTCTTC CASSYWRGVGEQFF
TRBJ1-1 NA TRBV6-6 NA TGTGCCAGCATTACTGCGGTCCGTGGGACTGAAGCTTTCTTT CASITAVRGTEAFF
TRBJ1-2 NA TRBV5-6 NA TGTGCCAGCAGCTTCGGGGGGCACTATGGCTACACCTTC CASSFGGHYGYTF
TRBJ2-7 few TRBV2 NA TGTGCCAGCAGTCGGGGACGGCTTACCTCCTACGAGCAGTACTTC CASSRGRLTSYEQYF
TRBJ1-2 NA TRBV10-3 NA TGTGCCATCAGCGTAGGGGGGGCGGATGGCTACACCTTC CAISVGGADGYTF
TRBJ1-2 NA TRBV7-2 NA TGTGCCAGCAGCTCCGCTGGGGGGGCGTTCTATGGCTACACCTTC CASSSAGGAFYGYTF
TRBJ2-7 NA TRBV9 NA TGTGCCAGCAGCGTAATATCGGGTGGCGAGCAGTACTTC CASSVISGGEQYF
TRBJ2-1 NA TRBV24-1 TRBD2 TGTGCCACCAGTGATCTCAATCCCACGCTAGCGGGACACAATGAGCAGTTCTTC CATSDLNPTLAGHNEQFF